Sequencing of this T cell receptor beta chain was carried out in a study of OX40 agonist ivuxolimab in advanced cancers. Method: immunoSEQ multiplex PCR; TCRdb's copy keeps in-frame clones and lacks some. Among around 67,000 clones listed, 70% to 90% were seen once. The table lists this clone with a count of one. The antigen is undetermined. Study-level results: Dose levels from 0.1 to 3.0 mg/kg saw CD4+ and CD8+ blood T cells expand clonally by week 6.

This CDR3 has 15 amino acids. Trimming at V came to 6 bases and at J to 4 bases, leaving 8 bases not matched to a gene. The germline gives CDR1 MNHEY, CDR2 SVGAGI. The rearrangement uses TRBV6-5 and TRBJ1-5; TRBD1 aligns across 8 bases. Sequencing used CD4+ or CD8+ T cells sorted from blood, obtained in a trial of the OX40 agonist ivuxolimab. This TCR came from an adult with an advanced solid tumor such as melanoma, head and neck, liver or kidney cancer. The CDR3 sequence: CASRFSRQGNQPQHF. The CDR3 coding sequence is TGTGCCAGCAGGTTCTCGCGACAGGGGAATCAGCCCCAGCATTTT.